This TCR beta chain emerged from a study of T cell responses to AZD1222 COVID-19 vaccine. A word on this clone: No antigen is known for it.

Sequenced by immunoSEQ multiplex PCR; TCRdb stores in-frame clones only, minus some. The sample lists 150,000 to 200,000 clones; more than 85% were seen once. The study's findings and limits: Breadth and depth of Spike-specific TCRs rose after two AZD1222 doses. Only a handful of AZD1222 recipients were seropositive at baseline.

The sequence derives from an adult who received the AZD1222 COVID-19 vaccine. Source: peripheral blood, taken 28 days after the second AZD1222 dose.

CDR3 DNA: TGTGCCACCGCTCGCGACAGGGCCAATTACGAGCAGTACTTC. Protein: CATARDRANYEQYF. This chain uses TRBV15 with TRBJ2-7, with 7 bases fitting TRBD1. Germline CDR1 is LNHNV and CDR2 is YYDKDF (reference sequence). The CDR3 is 14 amino acids. V lost 8 bases, J lost 4 bases, and 11 bases stayed unmatched.